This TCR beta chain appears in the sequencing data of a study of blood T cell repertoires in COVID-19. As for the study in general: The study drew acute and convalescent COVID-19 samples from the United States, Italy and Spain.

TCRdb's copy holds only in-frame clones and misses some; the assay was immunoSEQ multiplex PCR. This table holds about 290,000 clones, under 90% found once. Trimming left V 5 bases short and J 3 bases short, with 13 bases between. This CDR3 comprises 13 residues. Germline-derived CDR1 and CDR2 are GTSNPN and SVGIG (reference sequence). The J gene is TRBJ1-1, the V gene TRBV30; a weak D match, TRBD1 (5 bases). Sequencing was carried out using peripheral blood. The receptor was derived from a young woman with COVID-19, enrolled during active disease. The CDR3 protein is CAWGRVGYTEAFF. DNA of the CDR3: TGTGCCTGGGGCAGGGTAGGGTACACTGAAGCTTTCTTT.